This T cell receptor beta chain was recorded in a study of T-cell reconstitution after alpha-beta-depleted transplantation in children. Study results and limitations: Expanded clones from the graft, numbering several hundred, reportedly supplied alpha-beta T cells about two months after transplant. Surviving recipient T cells and thymic progenitors produced the high day-60 TCRbeta diversity seen in some patients.

This clonotype was recorded at least ten times. Its target is not known. Germline V gene sequence: CDR1 SQVTM, CDR2 ANQGSEA. The ends were cut back, 4 bases at V and 2 bases at J, with 9 bases in the middle. The length of the CDR3 is 13 residues. As it was prepared, the TCRbeta library received unique molecular identifiers. TCRdb independently ran MiXCR on the PCR reads; one entry per CDR3 protein. The sample has about 230,000 distinct CDR3 sequences, approximately 10% seen once. This sequence originates from a child under two years old with acute myeloid leukemia, due to receive a stem cell transplant. This specimen was PBMCs, taken before TCRalphabeta/CD19-depleted stem cell transplant. The rearrangement uses TRBV29-1 and TRBJ2-1; either TRBD1 or TRBD2 may fit D (5 bases each). The CDR3 coding sequence is TGCAGCGTTGTGGGACCAACCTACAATGAGCAGTTCTTC. Amino acid sequence: CSVVGPTYNEQFF.